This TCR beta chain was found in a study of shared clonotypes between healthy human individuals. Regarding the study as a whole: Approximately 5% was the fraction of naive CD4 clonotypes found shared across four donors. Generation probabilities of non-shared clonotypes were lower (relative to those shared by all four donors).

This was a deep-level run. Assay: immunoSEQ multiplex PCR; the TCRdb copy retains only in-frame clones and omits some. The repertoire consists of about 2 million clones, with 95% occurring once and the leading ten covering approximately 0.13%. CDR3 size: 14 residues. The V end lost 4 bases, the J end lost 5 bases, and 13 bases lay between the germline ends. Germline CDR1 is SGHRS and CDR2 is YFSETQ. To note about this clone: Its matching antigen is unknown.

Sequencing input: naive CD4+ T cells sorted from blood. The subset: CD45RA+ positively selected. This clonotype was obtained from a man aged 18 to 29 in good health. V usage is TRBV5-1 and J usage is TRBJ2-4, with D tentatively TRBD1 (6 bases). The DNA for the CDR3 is TGCGCCAGCAGCCAACAGGGACCTGAAAACATTCAGTACTTC. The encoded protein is CASSQQGPENIQYF.